Sequencing of this TCR beta chain was carried out in a study of cytomegalovirus exposure and HLA in healthy donors. Study as a whole: Findings of an earlier analysis included about 100 million unique TCR beta sequences from roughly 190 million T cells.

Regarding this clone: The antigen is unknown. Given the absence of the conserved phenylalanine or tryptophan at the CDR3 end, a read error is likely.

The PCR made use of 60 Vbeta and 13 Jbeta primers. Here immunoSEQ multiplex PCR was the method, and the copy in TCRdb shows in-frame clones only, minus some. The sample has approximately 200,000 clones, under 85% seen once. General study results and limits: Sequencing likely generated an artifact that appeared as a cluster of highly shared sequence variants. Donor immune exposure was known only as CMV serostatus. Association of 16,951 TCR beta sequences with HLA alleles was found at 0.05 false discovery rate in a later analysis.

The CDR3 consists of 13 residues. Germline lookup yields CDR1 MNHEY and CDR2 SMNVEV (reference sequence). Trimming pared 7 bases from V and 2 bases from J, leaving 11 bases between. This clonotype originated in a woman under 30 in good health and CMV-seronegative. Material for sequencing was PBMCs. The chain joins TRBV27 to TRBJ1-2; possible D gene TRBD1, 6 bases. CDR3 sequence reads: CASKKGENYGYTL. Written as DNA, the CDR3 is TGTGCCAGCAAGAAGGGGGAGAACTATGGCTACACCCTC.